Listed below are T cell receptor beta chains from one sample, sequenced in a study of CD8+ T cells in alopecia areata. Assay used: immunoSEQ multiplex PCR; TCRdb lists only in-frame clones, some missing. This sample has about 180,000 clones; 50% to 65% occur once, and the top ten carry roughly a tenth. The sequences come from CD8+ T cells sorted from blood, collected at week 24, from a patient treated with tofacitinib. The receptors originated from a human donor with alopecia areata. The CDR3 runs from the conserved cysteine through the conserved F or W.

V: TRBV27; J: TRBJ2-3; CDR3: CASSPSGGEVTDTQYF
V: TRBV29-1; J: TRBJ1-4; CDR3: CSVAGGTTNEKLFF
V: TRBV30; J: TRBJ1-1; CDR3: CAWSPGATEAFF
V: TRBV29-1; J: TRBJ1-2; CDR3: CSVEGPGQDTF
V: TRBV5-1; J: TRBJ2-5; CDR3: CASSYPLHSNQETQYF
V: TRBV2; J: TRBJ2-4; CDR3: CASRLGAGGIQNIQYF
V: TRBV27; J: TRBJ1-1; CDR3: CASSLMGDGSLNTEAFF
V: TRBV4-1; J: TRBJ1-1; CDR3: CASISGERGAFF
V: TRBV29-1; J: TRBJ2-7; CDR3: CSVVFPSGGPSEQYF
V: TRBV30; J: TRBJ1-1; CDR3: CAWTGTGQTEAFF
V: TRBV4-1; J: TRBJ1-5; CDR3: CASSQQPGQSNQPQHF
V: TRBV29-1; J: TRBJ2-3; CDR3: CSVPPGGASQYF
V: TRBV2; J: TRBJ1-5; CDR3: CASSESPRPGSKQPQHF
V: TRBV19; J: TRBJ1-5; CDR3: CAGSDRINQPQHF
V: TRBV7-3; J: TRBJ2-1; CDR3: CASSAGLAGYNEQFF
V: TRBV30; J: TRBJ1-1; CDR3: CAWSVAGNTEAFF
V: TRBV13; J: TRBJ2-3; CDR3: CASSPRFGTQYF
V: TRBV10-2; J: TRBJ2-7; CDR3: CASSDPLGGYEQYF
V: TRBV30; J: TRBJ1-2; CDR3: CAWSVAIYGYTF
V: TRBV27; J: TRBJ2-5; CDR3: CASQGGARETQYF
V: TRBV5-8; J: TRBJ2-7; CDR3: CASSFYEQYF
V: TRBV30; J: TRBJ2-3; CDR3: CAWRGTGDGTDTQYF
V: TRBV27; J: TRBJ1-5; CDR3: CASSSLYNQPQHF
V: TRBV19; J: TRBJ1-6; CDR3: CASMGDDNSPLHF
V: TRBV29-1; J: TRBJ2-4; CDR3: CSVEIENIQYF
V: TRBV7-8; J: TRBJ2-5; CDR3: CASSLAGGGETQYF
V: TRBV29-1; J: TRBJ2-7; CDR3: CSVESWAEGQATYEQYF
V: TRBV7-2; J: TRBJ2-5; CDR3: CASSLVTSVTETQYF
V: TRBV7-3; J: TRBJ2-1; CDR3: CASSLTGGTNEQFF
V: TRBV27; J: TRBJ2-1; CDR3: CASSPSSGDTYNEQFF
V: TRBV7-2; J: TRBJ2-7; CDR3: CASGGHQISLRYEQYF
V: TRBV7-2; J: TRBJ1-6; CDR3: CASSVEEGGRNSPLHF
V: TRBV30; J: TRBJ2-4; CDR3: CAWSMMNIQYF
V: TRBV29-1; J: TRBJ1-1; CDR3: CSVEASYTEAFF
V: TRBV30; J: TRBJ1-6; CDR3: CAWSTGQGNSPLHF
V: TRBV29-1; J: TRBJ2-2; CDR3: CSVVVQGSGELFF
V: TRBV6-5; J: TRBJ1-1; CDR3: CASSYSGTGGSEAFF
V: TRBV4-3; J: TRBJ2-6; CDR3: CASSHSSGANVLTF
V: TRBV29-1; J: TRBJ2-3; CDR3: CSDSTDTQYF
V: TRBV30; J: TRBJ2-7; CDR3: CACDQGEDEQYF